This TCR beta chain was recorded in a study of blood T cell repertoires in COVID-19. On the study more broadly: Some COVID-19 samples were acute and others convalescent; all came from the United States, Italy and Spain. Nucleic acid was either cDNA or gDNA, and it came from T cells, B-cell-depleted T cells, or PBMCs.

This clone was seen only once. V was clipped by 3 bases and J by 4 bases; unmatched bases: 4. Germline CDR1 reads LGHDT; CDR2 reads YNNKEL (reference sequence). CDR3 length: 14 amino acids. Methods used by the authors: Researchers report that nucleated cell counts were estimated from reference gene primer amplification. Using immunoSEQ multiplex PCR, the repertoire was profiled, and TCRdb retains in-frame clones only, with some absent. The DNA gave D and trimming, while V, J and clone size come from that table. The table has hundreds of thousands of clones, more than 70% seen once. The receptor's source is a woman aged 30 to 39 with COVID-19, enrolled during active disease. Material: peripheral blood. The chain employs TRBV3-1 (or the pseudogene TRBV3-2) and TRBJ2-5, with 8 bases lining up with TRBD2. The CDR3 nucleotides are TGTGCCAGCAGCCAGTCAGCGGGAGCAGAGACCCAGTACTTC. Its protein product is CASSQSAGAETQYF.